These 32 T cell receptor beta chains came from one sample sequenced in a study of blood T cell repertoires in COVID-19. The assay was immunoSEQ multiplex PCR, and TCRdb's table has in-frame clones only and misses some. The repertoire holds 200,000 to 250,000 clones, with around 83% as singletons. The specimen was peripheral blood. Every receptor here comes from a woman in her 70s with COVID-19, enrolled during active disease.

The chain uses TRBV2 and TRBJ1-2; possible D gene TRBD1, 6 bases. The CDR3 consists of 13 residues. Trimming left V 8 bases short and J 4 bases short, with 14 bases between. Germline assignment: CDR1 SNHLY and CDR2 FYNNEI. CDR3 coding DNA: TGTGCCAGCCGGTCACAGGGTCCCTATGGCTACACCTTC. Translating it yields CASRSQGPYGYTF.

The V gene is TRBV5-1, the J gene TRBJ1-6; D is unclear. Germline values: CDR1 SGHRS, CDR2 YFSETQ. Trimming removed 0 bases at V and 0 bases at J, with 4 bases between. This CDR3 comprises 15 residues. CDR3 loop: CASSLVSSYNSPLHF. The CDR3 region has the DNA TGCGCCAGCAGCTTGGTGAGCTCCTATAATTCACCCCTCCACTTT.

This clone appeared a few times. The chain couples TRBV7-2 to TRBJ1-2, with 8 bases aligning to TRBD1. Germline V gives CDR1 SGHTA, CDR2 FQGNSA. Losses at the gene ends were 5 bases for V and 5 bases for J; bases not matched to a gene: 7. The CDR3 is 14 residues long. CDR3 sequence reads: CASSPGQGGYGYTF. The CDR3 DNA follows: TGTGCCAGCAGCCCCGGACAGGGCGGGTATGGCTACACCTTC.

This clone was counted at least ten times. The genes are TRBV7-3 and TRBJ1-1; D is unclear. V was shortened by 2 bases and J by 0 bases, with 4 bases between the two germline ends. Germline CDR1 SGHTA, CDR2 FQGTGA. The CDR3 spans 13 residues. The chain's CDR3 is CASSLSMNTEAFF. CDR3 nucleotides: TGTGCCAGCAGCTTATCAATGAACACTGAAGCTTTCTTT.

The genes are TRBV18 and TRBJ1-1, with D tentatively TRBD1 (6 bases). CDR1 is KGHSH, CDR2 LQKENI, per germline. Trimming left V 2 bases short and J 8 bases short, with 12 bases between. This CDR3 spans 13 amino acids. The chain's CDR3 is CASSPDQQGEAFF. CDR3 sequence (DNA): TGTGCCAGCTCACCAGATCAGCAGGGGGAAGCTTTCTTT.

The genes are TRBV27 and TRBJ2-2, with D unclear. This CDR3 comprises 17 residues. CDR1 and CDR2 (germline): MNHEY, SMNVEV (reference sequence). Trimming took 3 bases from V and 0 from J, leaving 14 bases between them. The CDR3, as DNA: TGTGCCAGCAGTTTCGTTCGCCAGAAACCGAACACCGGGGAGCTGTTTTTT. Its protein product is CASSFVRQKPNTGELFF.

This clone occurred once. The J gene is TRBJ1-2, the V gene TRBV21-1; the D call in the table, TRBD1, was not verified against the DNA. TRBV21-1 is deemed a pseudogene. This CDR3 spans 15 amino acids. The CDR3 sequence: CASGPGQGDTYGYTF. The CDR3 DNA is TGTGCCAGCGGACCGGGACAGGGAGACACCTATGGCTACACCTTC.

The chain couples TRBV4-3 to TRBJ2-2, with TRBD1 identical over 8 bases. Germline CDR1 LGHNA, CDR2 YSLEER. This CDR3 has 14 amino acids. J gave up 0 bases and V 6 bases, and 0 bases lay outside the gene matches. CDR3 protein: CASRQGANTGELFF. CDR3 DNA: TGCGCCAGCAGACAGGGGGCGAACACCGGGGAGCTGTTTTTT.

The chain combines TRBV25-1 with TRBJ2-4, with a weak D call TRBD2 (6 bases). Germline CDR1 and CDR2: MGHDK and SYGVNS. This CDR3 spans 17 amino acids. Trimming left V 3 bases short and J 1 base short, with 16 bases between. DNA for the CDR3: TGTGCCAGCAGTGATTTAGGACAAGGGAGGGCCAAAAACATTCAGTACTTC. Residues: CASSDLGQGRAKNIQYF.

J is TRBJ1-2 and V is TRBV29-1; weak D call: TRBD1 (6 bases). The CDR3 is made up of 14 amino acids. CDR1 and CDR2 (germline): SQVTM, ANQGSEA. Trimming removed 4 bases at V and 0 bases at J, with 12 bases between. The CDR3 loop reads CSVGQGLTNYGYTF. The CDR3 nucleotides read TGCAGCGTTGGGCAGGGGCTCACTAACTATGGCTACACCTTC.

The chain recombines TRBV29-1 with TRBJ2-1, with D unclear. Germline lookup yields CDR1 SQVTM and CDR2 ANQGSEA. The germline V and J ends were trimmed by 8 bases and 11 bases, with 19 bases remaining between them. The CDR3 length is 12 residues. Written as DNA, the CDR3 is TGCAGCACCCGTACGAGCGACCCGAAGCAGTTCTTC. Protein sequence: CSTRTSDPKQFF.

This clone was seen only once. The chain links TRBV28 to TRBJ1-2; TRBD1 aligns across 7 bases. The CDR3 loop spans 16 amino acids. V shed 5 bases and J 5 bases; nucleotides not matched to a gene: 14. CDR1 is MDHEN, CDR2 SYDVKM, per germline. The CDR3, as DNA: TGTGCCAGCAGTCCACGGGACAGATCGAAACTTTATGGCTACACCTTC. It encodes CASSPRDRSKLYGYTF.

J is TRBJ2-5 and V is TRBV28; D gene uncertain. The CDR3 runs 12 residues. The V end was cut by 8 bases, the J end by 5 bases, with 12 bases between. Germline CDR1 and CDR2: MDHEN and SYDVKM. Here the CDR3 reads CASGLLGETQYF. CDR3 in DNA: TGTGCCAGCGGCCTCCTAGGTGAGACCCAGTACTTC.

The chain has TRBV2 and TRBJ1-1, with 7 bases fitting TRBD1. J lost 4 bases, V lost 7 bases, and 6 bases had no gene match. CDR3 size: 13 residues. The germline V gene has CDR1 SNHLY and CDR2 FYNNEI. CDR3 nucleotides: TGTGCCAGCAACACGGGACAGAGCACTGAAGCTTTCTTT. Its translation is CASNTGQSTEAFF.

This clone was detected only a few times. The chain combines TRBV28 with TRBJ1-2; D gene unclear. This CDR3 region has 13 residues. The V gene's germline CDR1 is MDHEN and CDR2 SYDVKM. The V and J ends lost 7 bases and 6 bases respectively, with 15 bases between them. CDR3 bases: TGTGCCAGCACCCAACGGAGAGGGAATGGCTACACCTTC. This sequence encodes CASTQRRGNGYTF.

The chain employs TRBV5-1 and TRBJ1-6; TRBD1 matches at 9 bases. Germline CDR1 is SGHRS and CDR2 is YFSETQ. V shed 4 bases and J 7 bases; nucleotides not matched to a gene: 15. This CDR3 has 18 residues. CDR3 sequence: CASSLEKPDRGLNSPLHF. CDR3 bases: TGCGCCAGCAGCCTGGAAAAGCCGGACAGGGGTCTCAATTCACCCCTCCACTTT.

J is TRBJ1-5 and V is TRBV19; D remains ambiguous. Germline V gives CDR1 LNHDA, CDR2 SQIVND (reference sequence). V lost 1 base and J lost 2, with 9 bases in between. The CDR3 totals 15 residues. The CDR3 bases are TGTGCCAGTAGTATAGGGGCAGTTGGCAATCAGCCCCAGCATTTT. As protein: CASSIGAVGNQPQHF.

The chain links TRBV24-1 to TRBJ2-1, with 10 bases that match TRBD2. Germline V gene data show CDR1 as KGHDR and CDR2 as SFDVKD. The CDR3 length is 15 residues. After removal of 4 bases from V and 8 bases from J, the junction contained 7 bases not matched to a gene. CDR3 sequence (DNA): TGTGCCACCAGTGACTCTAGCGGGAGAATCGATGAGCAGTTCTTC. As protein: CATSDSSGRIDEQFF.

The CDR3 loop is CASSQDTGNKGEQYF. The CDR3 nucleotides are TGTGCCAGCAGCCAAGATACGGGGAACAAGGGCGAGCAGTACTTC. The V and J genes are TRBV3-1 (or the pseudogene TRBV3-2) and TRBJ2-7, with a possible D match to TRBD2 (5 bases). CDR3 length: 15 residues. Germline V lookup: CDR1 LGHDT, CDR2 YNNKEL (reference sequence). Between the trimmed V and J ends, which lost 0 bases and 6 bases, there was a span of 15 bases.

This clone was detected only a few times. The chain recombines TRBV4-2 with TRBJ1-1, with TRBD1 identical over 8 bases. The junction had 10 bases not matched to a gene; V was cut back by 0 bases and J by 7 bases. Germline CDR1 reads LGHNA; CDR2 reads YNFKEQ. CDR3 length equals 16 residues. The CDR3 protein is CASSQDRAGGAFEAFF. The CDR3 bases are TGTGCCAGCAGCCAAGATCGGGCAGGGGGCGCTTTTGAAGCTTTCTTT.

The V gene is TRBV4-2, the J gene TRBJ1-6; D gene unclear. Trimming took off 0 bases at V and 6 bases at J, with 27 bases between the two ends. Germline V gene data show CDR1 as LGHNA and CDR2 as YNFKEQ. This CDR3 is built from 21 residues. The CDR3 here is CASSQDSLKKDSSYFNSPLHF. The CDR3, as DNA: TGTGCCAGCAGCCAAGATAGTTTGAAAAAAGACTCCTCTTACTTTAATTCACCCCTCCACTTT.

The chain links TRBV19 to TRBJ2-1; TRBD2 might be the D (5 bases). The germline gives CDR1 LNHDA, CDR2 SQIVND (reference sequence). This CDR3 contains 15 residues. Trimming removed 4 bases at V and 7 bases at J, with 17 bases between. The DNA for the CDR3 is TGTGCCAGTAGTAATACTAGGCGTAGTGAGAATGAGCAGTTCTTC. Translating it yields CASSNTRRSENEQFF.

This clone appeared once. The V and J genes are TRBV7-6 and TRBJ2-2; D may be TRBD2 (5 bases). The CDR3 contains 13 residues. Germline loops: CDR1 SGHVS, CDR2 FNYEAQ. V lost 1 base and J 5 bases, leaving 5 bases between the germline ends. For the CDR3, the DNA is TGTGCCAGCAGCTTAGGCGGGACCGGGGAGCTGTTTTTT. This sequence encodes CASSLGGTGELFF.

The chain recombines TRBV6-6 with TRBJ2-5, with D maybe TRBD2 (6 bases). Germline CDR1 reads MNHNY; CDR2 reads SVGAGI (reference sequence). CDR3 size: 16 residues. Trimming took off 2 bases at V and 5 bases at J, with 18 bases between the two ends. This CDR3 reads CASSYELTGGSETQYF. In nucleotides, the CDR3 is TGTGCCAGCAGTTACGAGTTAACCGGAGGGTCGGAGACCCAGTACTTC.

The J gene is TRBJ1-3, the V gene TRBV5-8, with D possibly matching TRBD1 (5 bases). The V gene's germline CDR1 is SGHTS and CDR2 YDEGEE. Trimming took off 1 base at V and 3 bases at J, with 8 bases between the two ends. This CDR3 has 14 residues. The CDR3 DNA follows: TGTGCCAGCAGCTTGTCAGGGATTGGAAACACCATATATTTT. It is translated as CASSLSGIGNTIYF.

This chain connects TRBV5-1 to TRBJ1-6; D may be TRBD1 (6 bases). The CDR3 totals 16 residues. CDR1 SGHRS and CDR2 YFSETQ come from the germline V gene. The ends were cut back, 2 bases at V and 9 bases at J, with 18 bases in the middle. Here the CDR3 reads CASSLAGQKFVSPLHF. DNA of the CDR3: TGCGCCAGCAGCTTAGCTGGACAGAAATTCGTTTCACCCCTCCACTTT.

This clone has only one observation. This rearrangement joins TRBV14 to TRBJ2-3, with a weak D call TRBD1 (5 bases). Germline-derived CDR1 and CDR2 are SGHDN and FVKESK. Trimming removed 9 bases at V and 4 bases at J, with 11 bases between. The CDR3 runs to 12 residues. The CDR3 sequence is CASGVGPDTQYF. The DNA of the CDR3 is TGTGCCAGTGGGGTGGGGCCAGATACGCAGTATTTT.

This clone was observed once. The V call is TRBV5-4, the J call TRBJ2-3, with 8 nucleotides matching TRBD1. From germline, CDR1 is SGHNT and CDR2 YYREEE (reference sequence). This CDR3 comprises 16 residues. J was trimmed by 0 bases and V by 4 bases; bases with no gene match: 7. In nucleotides, the CDR3 is TGTGCCAGCAGCCCCCCAGGGGGCAGGAGCACAGATACGCAGTATTTT. It specifies CASSPPGGRSTDTQYF.

V and J are TRBV18 and TRBJ1-5; D uncertain. The CDR3 is 14 residues long. Trimming stripped 10 bases from V and 7 bases from J, with 20 bases between. CDR1 is KGHSH, CDR2 LQKENI, per germline. CDR3 residues: CATASVPSEQPQHF. CDR3 nucleotide sequence: TGTGCCACCGCCTCGGTTCCTTCCGAACAGCCCCAGCATTTT.

This clone was counted once. The V gene is TRBV28, the J gene TRBJ2-3; 7 nucleotides line up with TRBD2. From germline, CDR1 is MDHEN and CDR2 SYDVKM. J gave up 8 bases and V 5 bases, and 19 bases lay outside the gene matches. The CDR3 consists of 17 residues. CDR3 amino acids: CASSPGVRGRARGTQYF. The CDR3 region has the DNA TGTGCCAGCAGTCCGGGGGTTAGAGGGAGGGCCCGGGGTACGCAGTATTTT.

A few counts support this clone. V and J are TRBV11-2 and TRBJ1-1; TRBD1 matches 8 bases. Germline V CDR1 and CDR2: SGHAT, FQNNGV. Unmatched junction bases numbered 13, after V lost 1 base and J lost 0 bases. The CDR3 extends over 19 amino acids. This chain's CDR3 is CASSLAAGGGRLLNTEAFF. For the CDR3, the DNA is TGTGCCAGCAGCTTAGCGGCAGGGGGCGGCCGGCTACTGAACACTGAAGCTTTCTTT. Supplemented by reference TRBV11-2 and TRBJ1-1, the full variable domain reads EAGVAQSPRYKIIEKRQSVAFWCNPISGHATLYWYQQILGQGPKLLIQFQNNGVVDDSQLPKDRFSAERLKGVDSTLKIQPAKLEDSAVYLCASSLAAGGGRLLNTEAFFGQGTRLTVV.

The chain joins TRBV24-1 to TRBJ2-3, with 15 positions matching TRBD2. In germline, CDR1 is KGHDR, CDR2 SFDVKD. With 4 bases clipped from V and 6 bases from J, the junction kept 10 bases outside the gene matches. The CDR3 has 18 amino acids. CDR3 residues: CATSDSGLAGGYGDTQYF. CDR3 DNA: TGTGCCACCAGTGACTCTGGACTAGCGGGAGGGTACGGGGATACGCAGTATTTT.